The source of this T cell receptor (beta chain) is a study of radiotherapy plus CTLA-4 blockade in lung cancer. Across the whole study: Patients showed objective responses in 15% to 20% of cases and disease control in around 30%.

The data were produced by immunoSEQ multiplex PCR, yet TCRdb's version contains in-frame clones alone and is incomplete. This table has some 78,000 clones, approximately 86% appearing once. This sequence originates from a human donor with non-small cell lung cancer who had stable disease on radiotherapy plus ipilimumab. The source material was peripheral blood, sampled from a patient treated with radiotherapy plus ipilimumab.

The CDR3 DNA is TGCAGTGCTCCAAGGACTGGGGAGCTGTTTTTT. Translation gives CSAPRTGELFF. The V call is TRBV20-1, the J call TRBJ2-2; possibly TRBD2 for D (5 bases). With 5 bases removed from V and 8 bases from J, the gap between germline ends came to 9 bases. CDR1 is DFQATT, CDR2 SNEGSKA, per germline (reference sequence). CDR3 length: 11 amino acids.